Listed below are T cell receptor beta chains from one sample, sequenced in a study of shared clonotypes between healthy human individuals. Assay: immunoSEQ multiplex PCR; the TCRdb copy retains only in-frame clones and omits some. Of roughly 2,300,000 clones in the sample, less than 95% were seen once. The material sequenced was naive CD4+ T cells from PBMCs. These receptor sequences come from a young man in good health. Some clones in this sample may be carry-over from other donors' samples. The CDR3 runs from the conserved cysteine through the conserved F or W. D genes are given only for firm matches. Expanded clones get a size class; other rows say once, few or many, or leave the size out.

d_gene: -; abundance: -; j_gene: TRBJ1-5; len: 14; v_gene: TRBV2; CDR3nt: TGTGCCAGCAGTGTTGAGGGAAGCAATCAGCCCCAGCATTTT; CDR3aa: CASSVEGSNQPQHF
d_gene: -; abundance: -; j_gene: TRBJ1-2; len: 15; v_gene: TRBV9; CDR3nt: TGTGCCAGCAGCGTAGGGCAAACTTCTAACTATGGCTACACCTTC; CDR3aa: CASSVGQTSNYGYTF
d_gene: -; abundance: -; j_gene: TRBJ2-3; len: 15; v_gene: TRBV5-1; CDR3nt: TGCGCCAGCAGCTTGAATCCTAGCCCCCAAGATACGCAGTATTTT; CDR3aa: CASSLNPSPQDTQYF
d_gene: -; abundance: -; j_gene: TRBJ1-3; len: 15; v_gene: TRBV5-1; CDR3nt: TGCGCCAGCAAATCCGGCGCCAACTCTGGAAACACCATATATTTT; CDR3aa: CASKSGANSGNTIYF
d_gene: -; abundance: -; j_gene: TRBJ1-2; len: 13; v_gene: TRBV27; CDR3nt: TGTGCCAGCAGTTTATCGATGTTCAGGGAGGTCACCTTC; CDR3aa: CASSLSMFREVTF
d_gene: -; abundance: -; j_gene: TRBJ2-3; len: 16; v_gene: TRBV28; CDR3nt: TGTGCCACCAGCATCGTGATTAGCGGTACCACAGATACGCAGTATTTT; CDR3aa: CATSIVISGTTDTQYF
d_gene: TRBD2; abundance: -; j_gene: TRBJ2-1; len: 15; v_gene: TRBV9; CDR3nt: TGTGCCAGCAGCGTAGGAGGGACTAGCGGCGGTGAGCAGTTCTTC; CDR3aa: CASSVGGTSGGEQFF
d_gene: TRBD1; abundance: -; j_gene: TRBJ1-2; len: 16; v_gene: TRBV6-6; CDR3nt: TGTGCCAGCAGTGGTCCCGGGACAGGGGCGGTAGGTGGCTACACCTTC; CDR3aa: CASSGPGTGAVGGYTF
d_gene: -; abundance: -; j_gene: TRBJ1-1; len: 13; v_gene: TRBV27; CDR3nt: TGTGCCAGCAGTGGGGGGACTTTCACTGAAGCTTTCTTT; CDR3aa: CASSGGTFTEAFF
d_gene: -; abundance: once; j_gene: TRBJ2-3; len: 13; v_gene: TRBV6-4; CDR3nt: TGTGCCAGCAGTGACTCGGGCGGGGTTCCGCAGTATTTT; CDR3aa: CASSDSGGVPQYF
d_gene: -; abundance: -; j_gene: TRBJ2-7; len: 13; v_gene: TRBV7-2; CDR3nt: TGTGCCAGCAGCCCCCCCCGGCTAGCGTTTAAGTACTTC; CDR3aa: CASSPPRLAFKYF
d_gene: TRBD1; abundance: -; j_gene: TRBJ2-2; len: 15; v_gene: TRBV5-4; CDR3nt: TGTGCCTTCCAGCCCCGGGGCAGGGGGCCCGGGGAGCTGTTTTTT; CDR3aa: CAFQPRGRGPGELFF
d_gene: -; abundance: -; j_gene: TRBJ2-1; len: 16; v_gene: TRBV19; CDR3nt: TGTGCCAGTAGACTAACGGGCGAAAGCTCCTACAATGAGCAGTTCTTC; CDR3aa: CASRLTGESSYNEQFF
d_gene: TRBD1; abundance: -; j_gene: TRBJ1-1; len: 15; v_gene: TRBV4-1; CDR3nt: TGCGCCAGCAGCCGGCCGGGACAGGGGACCACTGAAGCTTTCTTT; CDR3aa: CASSRPGQGTTEAFF
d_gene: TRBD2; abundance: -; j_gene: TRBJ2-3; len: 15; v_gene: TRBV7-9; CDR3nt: TGTGCCAGCAGCTTAGCGGTCGGGGAGGGTTCTACGCAGTATTTT; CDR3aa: CASSLAVGEGSTQYF
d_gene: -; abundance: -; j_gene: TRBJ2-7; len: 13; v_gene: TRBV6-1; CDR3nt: TGTGCCAGCTTATTGGGGGGCTCCTACGAGCAGTACTTC; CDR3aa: CASLLGGSYEQYF
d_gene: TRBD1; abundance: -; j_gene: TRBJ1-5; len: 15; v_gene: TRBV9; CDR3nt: TGTGCCAGCAGCGGCGATGGGACAGGGTCCCAGCCCCAGCATTTT; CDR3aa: CASSGDGTGSQPQHF
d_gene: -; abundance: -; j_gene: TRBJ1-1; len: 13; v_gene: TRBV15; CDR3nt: TGTGCCACCAGCAACGGCCGCGGCACTGAAGCTTTCTTT; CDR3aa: CATSNGRGTEAFF
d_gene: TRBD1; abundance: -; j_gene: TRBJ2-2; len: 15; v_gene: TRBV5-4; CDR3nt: TGTGCCAGCAGCTTAAGACAGGGCAGCACCGGGGAGCTGTTTTTT; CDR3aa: CASSLRQGSTGELFF
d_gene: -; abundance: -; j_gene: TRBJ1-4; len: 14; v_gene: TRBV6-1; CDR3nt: TGTGCCAGCAGTGAAGCTGGGGGCGTTGAAAAACTGTTTTTT; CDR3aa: CASSEAGGVEKLFF
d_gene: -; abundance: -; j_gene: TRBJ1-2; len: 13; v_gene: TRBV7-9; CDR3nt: TGTGCCAGCAGCTCGGACGGCCTATATGGCTACACCTTC; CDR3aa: CASSSDGLYGYTF
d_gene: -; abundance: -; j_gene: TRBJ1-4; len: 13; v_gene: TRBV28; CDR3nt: TGTGCCAGCAGTCCTGCAGGGTCCGAAAAACTGTTTTTT; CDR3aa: CASSPAGSEKLFF
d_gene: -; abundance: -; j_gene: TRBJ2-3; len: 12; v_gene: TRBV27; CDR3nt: TGTGCCAGCAGTTCAATCACAGATACGCAGTATTTT; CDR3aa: CASSSITDTQYF
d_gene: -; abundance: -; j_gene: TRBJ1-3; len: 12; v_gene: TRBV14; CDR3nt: TGTGCCAGCAGCCAAACTGGAAACACCATATATTTT; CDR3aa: CASSQTGNTIYF
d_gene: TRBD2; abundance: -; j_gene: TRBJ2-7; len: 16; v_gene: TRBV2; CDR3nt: TGTGCCAGCAGTGCCTTTCGGAGGACTAGCAACTACGAGCAGTACTTC; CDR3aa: CASSAFRRTSNYEQYF
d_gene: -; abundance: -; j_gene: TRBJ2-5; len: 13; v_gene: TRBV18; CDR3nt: TGTGCCAGCTCACCATTTGGGGCGGAGACCCAGTACTTC; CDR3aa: CASSPFGAETQYF